The clone carrying this T cell receptor beta chain was seen many times. The CDR3 sequence is 14 residues long. The J segment lost 2 bases and the V segment lost 5 bases, leaving 4 bases of the junction unmatched. Germline V gene sequence: CDR1 MNHEY, CDR2 SMNVEV (reference sequence). Together with thyroid ultrasound, orbital computed tomography, serum thyroxine and TRAb, clinical symptoms were used for diagnoses. These data originate in a study of T cells in Graves' hyperthyroidism and ophthalmopathy. TCR beta CDR3 regions were amplified from RNA. Carried out on the TCR CDR3, a first-round RT-PCR used the HTBI primer set. TCRdb redid the calling of the multiplex PCR reads with MiXCR, one entry per CDR3 protein. Of roughly 560,000 distinct CDR3 sequences detected, under 15% appear once; the ten largest clones hold 4% to 5.5%.

This chain uses TRBV27 with TRBJ2-7; TRBD1 aligns across 9 bases. The source is a woman in her 40s with Graves' ophthalmopathy. Sample: blood. The CDR3 region is CASSKGQGAYEQYF. In DNA, the CDR3 is TGTGCCAGCAGTAAGGGACAGGGCGCCTACGAGCAGTACTTC.